The TCR beta chain under discussion was sequenced for a study of cytomegalovirus exposure and HLA in healthy donors. About the research overall: The approximately 120 validation repertoires used the same platform as the approximately 700 first-cohort repertoires (as reported by a later analysis).

The germline CDR1 and CDR2 sequences are SGHRS and YFSETQ. Trimming shortened V by 2 bases and J by 6 bases, and 18 bases separated the two germline ends. The CDR3 spans 15 residues. Here immunoSEQ multiplex PCR was the method, and the copy in TCRdb shows in-frame clones only, minus some. The sample includes some 130,000 clones, about 80% of them seen just once. Regarding this clone: Its specificity is unknown.

Whole-study results and caveats: One later analysis, an examination of the approximately 130 validation repertoires, found that first-cohort TCR clusters tended to co-occur in them. According to the study, roughly 180 TCR beta chains were cytomegalovirus-associated.

The sequenced material came from PBMCs. The chain joins TRBV5-1 to TRBJ2-7, with a weak D call TRBD1 (5 bases). This TCR derives from a man aged 25-45 years in good health and CMV-seropositive. The DNA of the CDR3 is TGCGCCAGCAGCTTTGGGTCAGGGAAGCCCCTCGAGCAGTACTTC. This encodes CASSFGSGKPLEQYF.